This record looks at one T cell receptor (beta chain) sequence and its context. V trimming: 5 bases; J trimming: 7 bases; junction bases outside the gene matches: 7. The germline CDR1 and CDR2 sequences are MNHEY and SVGAGI. The CDR3 sequence is 14 residues long. These data belong to a study of blood T cell repertoires in COVID-19. For the study at large: Researchers got acute and convalescent COVID-19 samples from the United States, Italy and Spain. The analysed material was cDNA or gDNA that came from T cells, B-cell-depleted T cells, or PBMCs.

Original processing notes: The authors estimated nucleated cell counts from reference gene primer amplification. The table came from immunoSEQ multiplex PCR; TCRdb's copy has only in-frame clones and leaves some out. From that table come the V and J calls and clone size; the DNA was used to work out D and trimming. The table has 89,000 or so clones, about 83% seen once. Sequencing was carried out using peripheral blood. The sequence came from a man in his fifties or sixties with active COVID-19. The rearrangement uses TRBV6-5 and TRBJ1-5; 8 bases line up with TRBD1. The CDR3 protein is CASSPGQGWQPQHF. The CDR3 DNA reads TGTGCCAGCAGTCCCGGACAGGGATGGCAGCCCCAGCATTTT.